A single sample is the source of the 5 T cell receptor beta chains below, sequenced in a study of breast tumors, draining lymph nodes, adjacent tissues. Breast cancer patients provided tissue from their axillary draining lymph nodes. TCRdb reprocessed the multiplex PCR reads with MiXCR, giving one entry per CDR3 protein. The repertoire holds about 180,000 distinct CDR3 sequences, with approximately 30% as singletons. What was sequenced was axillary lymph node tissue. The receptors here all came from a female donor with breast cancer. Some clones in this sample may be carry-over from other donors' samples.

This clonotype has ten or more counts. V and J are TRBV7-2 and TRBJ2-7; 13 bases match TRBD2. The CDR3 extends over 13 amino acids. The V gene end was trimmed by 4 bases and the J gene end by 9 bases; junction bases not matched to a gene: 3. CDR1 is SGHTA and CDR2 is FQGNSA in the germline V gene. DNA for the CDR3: TGTGCCAGCAGCTCGGGACTAGCGGGGAGGCAGTACTTC. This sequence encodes CASSSGLAGRQYF.

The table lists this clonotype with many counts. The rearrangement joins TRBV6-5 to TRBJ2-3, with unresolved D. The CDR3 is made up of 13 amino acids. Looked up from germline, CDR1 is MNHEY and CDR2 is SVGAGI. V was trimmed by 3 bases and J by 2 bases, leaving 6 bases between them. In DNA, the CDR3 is TGTGCCAGCAGTTATTCTCCCACAGATACGCAGTATTTT. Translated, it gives CASSYSPTDTQYF.

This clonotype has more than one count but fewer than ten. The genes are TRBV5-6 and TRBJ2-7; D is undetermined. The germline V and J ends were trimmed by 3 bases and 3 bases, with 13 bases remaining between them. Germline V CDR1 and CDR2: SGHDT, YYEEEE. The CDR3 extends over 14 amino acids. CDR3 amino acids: CASSSGRAIYEQYF. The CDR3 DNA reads TGTGCCAGCAGCTCTGGACGGGCGATCTACGAGCAGTACTTC.

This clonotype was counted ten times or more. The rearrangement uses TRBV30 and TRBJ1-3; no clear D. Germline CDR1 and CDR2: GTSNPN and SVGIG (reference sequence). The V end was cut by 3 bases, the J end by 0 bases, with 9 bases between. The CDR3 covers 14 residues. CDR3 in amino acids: CAWSPWGSGNTIYF. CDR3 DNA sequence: TGTGCCTGGAGCCCGTGGGGCTCTGGAAACACCATATATTTT.

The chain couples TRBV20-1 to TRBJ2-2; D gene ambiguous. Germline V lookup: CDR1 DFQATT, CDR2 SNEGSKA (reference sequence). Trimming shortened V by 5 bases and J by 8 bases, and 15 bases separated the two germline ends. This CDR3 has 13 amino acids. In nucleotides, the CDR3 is TGCAGTGCTTCCGGCCGTTACAATGGGGAGCTGTTTTTT. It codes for CSASGRYNGELFF.